This T cell receptor beta chain was recorded in a study of early T cells in non-severe SARS-CoV-2 infection. A few counts support this clonotype. Its antigen is not identified. Study-wide points: VDJdb matching favored anti-spike CD8 responses, missing private and CD4 specificities.

Unique molecular identifiers were attached to individual cDNA molecules. A single record per CDR3 protein comes from TCRdb applying MiXCR to the 5' RACE reads. The repertoire holds tens of thousands of distinct CDR3 sequences, with under 7% as singletons. Germline V gene lookup returns CDR1 WNHNN and CDR2 SYGVQD (reference sequence). CDR3 length: 11 amino acids. The TCR originated in an adult who was a healthcare worker with PCR-confirmed SARS-CoV-2 infection or an uninfected control (not recorded which). The sample was whole blood. J is TRBJ2-7 and V is TRBV10-1; D call uncertain. CDR3 residues: CAHLPPYEQYF. CDR3 nucleotide sequence: TGCGCTCATCTTCCCCCCTACGAGCAGTACTTC.